The 12 T cell receptor beta chains presented below share a single source sample, sequenced in a study of radiotherapy plus CTLA-4 blockade in lung cancer. Some clones are missing from TCRdb's copy, which holds only in-frame ones; the method was immunoSEQ multiplex PCR. The sample gives 30,000 to 35,000 clones, around four fifths of which show up once; around 7% is in the top ten. This specimen consisted of peripheral blood, obtained from a patient treated with radiotherapy plus ipilimumab. The source is a human donor with non-small cell lung cancer who had stable disease on radiotherapy plus ipilimumab.

J is TRBJ1-1 and V is TRBV29-1, with TRBD1 as a possible D gene (5 bases). CDR1 and CDR2 (germline): SQVTM, ANQGSEA. Trimming took 5 bases from V and 1 from J, leaving 14 bases between them. The CDR3 spans 14 residues. Here the CDR3 reads CSVRWAGGNTEAFF. As DNA, the CDR3 is TGCAGCGTTCGGTGGGCTGGGGGGAACACTGAAGCTTTCTTT.

V usage is TRBV2 and J usage is TRBJ2-7; the match to TRBD2 covers 8 bases. The length of the CDR3 is 14 residues. J gave up 9 bases and V 6 bases, and 13 bases lay outside the gene matches. Germline CDR1 reads SNHLY; CDR2 reads FYNNEI. The CDR3, as DNA: TGTGCCAGCAGGGCCGGGACTAGTATCCGGGGGCAGTACTTC. Translating gives CASRAGTSIRGQYF.

The chain combines TRBV28 with TRBJ1-2; TRBD1 agrees at 7 bases. The germline CDR1 and CDR2 sequences are MDHEN and SYDVKM. There are 13 residues in the CDR3. Trimming removed 7 bases from V and 1 base from J; junction bases left unmatched: 3. Written as DNA, the CDR3 is TGTGCCAGCATTCAGGGGGTTAACTATGGCTACACCTTC. Amino acids: CASIQGVNYGYTF.

This clone was recorded a few times. The chain is built from TRBV30 and TRBJ2-5; the D gene could be TRBD1 or TRBD2 (5 bases each). V lost 3 bases to trimming and J lost 2 bases, with 16 bases between them. Germline assignment: CDR1 GTSNPN and CDR2 SVGIG (reference sequence). The CDR3 is made up of 15 amino acids. The CDR3 here is CAWSGEWGFQETQYF. DNA of the CDR3: TGTGCCTGGAGCGGGGAGTGGGGGTTTCAAGAGACCCAGTACTTC.

The rearrangement links TRBV2 to TRBJ2-5; no clear D. V was cut by 3 bases and J by 3 bases, with 2 bases left in between. Germline CDR1 is SNHLY and CDR2 is FYNNEI. The length of the CDR3 is 11 residues. In DNA form, the CDR3 reads TGTGCCAGCAGTGAGGAAGAGACCCAGTACTTC. This encodes CASSEEETQYF.

This clone has a handful of counts. The chain is built from TRBV30 and TRBJ1-5, with D possibly matching TRBD1 (6 bases). The CDR3 is 18 residues long. Trimming stripped 1 base from V and 2 bases from J, with 21 bases between. Germline CDR1 reads GTSNPN; CDR2 reads SVGIG (reference sequence). The CDR3 loop is CAWSGGRTALGGNQPQHF. DNA of the CDR3: TGTGCCTGGAGTGGTGGGAGGACAGCCTTGGGGGGCAATCAGCCCCAGCATTTT.

The chain uses TRBV18 and TRBJ1-1, with D maybe TRBD1 (5 bases). The CDR3 sequence is 16 residues long. V was shortened by 4 bases and J by 1 base, with 16 bases between the two germline ends. The germline V gene has CDR1 KGHSH and CDR2 LQKENI. CDR3 region: CASSHLPQDRNTEAFF. DNA for the CDR3: TGTGCCAGCTCACATCTCCCCCAAGACAGGAACACTGAAGCTTTCTTT.

CDR3 sequence (DNA): TGTGCCAGCAGTGCGGGGGCGCAGTATGGAAACACCATATATTTT. Translating gives CASSAGAQYGNTIYF. This sequence joins TRBV2 and TRBJ1-3; possibly TRBD1 for D (6 bases). V shed 4 bases and J shed 3 bases, with 13 bases lying between them. The CDR3 is 15 residues long. The germline gives CDR1 SNHLY, CDR2 FYNNEI.

The chain has TRBV20-1 and TRBJ1-2; D remains ambiguous. CDR1 and CDR2 from the germline V gene are DFQATT and SNEGSKA (reference sequence). Trimming pared 4 bases from V and 6 bases from J, leaving 6 bases between. CDR3 size: 10 residues. This CDR3 is CSATTDGYTF. CDR3 sequence (DNA): TGCAGTGCTACAACAGATGGCTACACCTTC.

DNA of the CDR3: TGTGCCAGCAGCTTAGTCCGGATAGGACAGGGAGGCACTGAAGCTTTCTTT. It translates to CASSLVRIGQGGTEAFF. The chain has TRBV13 and TRBJ1-1; TRBD1 matches 8 bases. From germline, CDR1 is PRHDT and CDR2 FYEKMQ (reference sequence). The CDR3 has 17 amino acids. J was trimmed by 4 bases and V by 1 base; bases with no gene match: 11.

The CDR3 region is CASSPLPGGGRPGTQYF. The CDR3, as DNA: TGCGCCAGCAGCCCCCTTCCTGGCGGGGGTCGGCCCGGTACGCAGTATTTT. The J gene is TRBJ2-3, the V gene TRBV4-1; 7 nucleotides agree with TRBD2. The V and J ends lost 4 bases and 8 bases, in that order; junction bases with no gene match: 18. Germline V gives CDR1 MGHRA, CDR2 YSYEKL. The CDR3 runs 17 residues.

The chain is built from TRBV27 and TRBJ1-5, with a possible D match to TRBD1 (6 bases). CDR1 is MNHEY and CDR2 is SMNVEV in the germline V gene (reference sequence). V was clipped by 5 bases and J by 5 bases, with 10 bases between them. The CDR3 is made up of 13 amino acids. The CDR3 here is CASSRNRDQPQHF. DNA for the CDR3: TGTGCCAGCAGTCGGAACAGGGATCAGCCCCAGCATTTT.